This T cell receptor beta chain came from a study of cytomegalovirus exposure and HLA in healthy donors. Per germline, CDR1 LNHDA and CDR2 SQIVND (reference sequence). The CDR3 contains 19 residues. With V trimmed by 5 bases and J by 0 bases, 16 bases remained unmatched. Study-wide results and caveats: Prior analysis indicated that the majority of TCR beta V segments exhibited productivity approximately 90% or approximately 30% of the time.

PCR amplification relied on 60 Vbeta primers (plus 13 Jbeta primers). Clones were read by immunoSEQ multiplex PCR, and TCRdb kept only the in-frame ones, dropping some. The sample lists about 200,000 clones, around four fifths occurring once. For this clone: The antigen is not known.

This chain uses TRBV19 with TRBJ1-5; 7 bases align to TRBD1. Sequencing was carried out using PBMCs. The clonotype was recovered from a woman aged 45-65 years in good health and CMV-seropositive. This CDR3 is CASSPRAGQAIYSNQPQHF. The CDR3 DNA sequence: TGTGCCAGTAGTCCCCGAGCCGGACAGGCAATTTATAGCAATCAGCCCCAGCATTTT.